This T cell receptor beta chain was recovered during a study of response to subunit inactivated influenza vaccine. In its sample, this clonotype was seen many times. What it binds is unknown. The V and J ends lost 3 bases and 5 bases respectively, with 2 bases between them. This CDR3 is built from 9 residues. CDR1 DFQATT and CDR2 SNEGSKA come from the germline V gene (reference sequence). Study observations and caveats: Each seasonal flu vaccination may recruit only limited new T cells, authors suggested.

TCRdb reprocessed the RT-PCR reads via MiXCR and lists one record per CDR3 protein. The sample lists 500,000 to 550,000 distinct CDR3 sequences; approximately 7.3% were seen once. The chain joins TRBV20-1 to TRBJ2-7; D not certain. This clonotype originated in a man aged 45 to 70 who received an inactivated influenza vaccine. The material sequenced was PBMCs from blood, taken less than 30 months after vaccination. This CDR3 reads CSASDEQYF. CDR3 nucleotide sequence: TGCAGTGCTAGCGACGAGCAGTACTTC.